The 8 T cell receptor beta chains below were found in one sample sequenced in a study of CD8+CD57+ T cells in acquired aplastic anemia. Sequenced patients had shown CD8+CD57+ cell expansion by flow cytometry. Genomic DNA acted as the template from which TCR beta VDJ combination and CDR3 sequence profiling were carried out. TCRdb redid the calling of the reads with MiXCR, one entry per CDR3 protein. In the table there are roughly 150,000 distinct CDR3 sequences, approximately 51% of which are singletons. The material sequenced was sorted CD4+, CD8+, or CD8+CD57+ T cells (not recorded which) from PBMCs. These receptor sequences come from a human donor with aplastic anemia.

This clonotype was seen at least ten times. Here the CDR3 DNA reads TGCGCCAGCAGCACCGGCACAGATACGCAGTATTTT. Translation gives CASSTGTDTQYF. The chain employs TRBV5-1 and TRBJ2-3; D unclear. This CDR3 comprises 12 residues. From germline, CDR1 is SGHRS and CDR2 YFSETQ. V was pared by 4 bases and J by 1 base, with 4 bases between.

For this clonotype: Mismatch with germline at one junction end may stem from a read error. The chain joins TRBV10-3 to TRBJ2-6; 7 nucleotides agree with TRBD2. From germline, CDR1 is ENHRY and CDR2 SYGVKD. This CDR3 comprises 16 residues. The DNA of the CDR3 is TGTGCCAGCAGTTCCAACCCAGCGGGAGGGGCCAACGTCCTGACTTTC. Translation gives CASSSNPAGGANVLTF.

The rearrangement joins TRBV6-1 to TRBJ2-5; TRBD2 agrees at 11 bases. With 3 bases clipped from V and 5 bases from J, the junction kept 8 bases outside the gene matches. The CDR3 is made up of 16 amino acids. Germline V gene data show CDR1 as MNHNS and CDR2 as SASEGT. CDR3 loop: CASSEALAGGRETQYF. CDR3 DNA sequence: TGTGCCAGCAGTGAGGCTCTAGCGGGGGGTCGGGAGACCCAGTACTTC.

The chain carries TRBV4-1 and TRBJ2-6; 12 positions match TRBD1. The germline V gene has CDR1 MGHRA and CDR2 YSYEKL. CDR3 length: 17 amino acids. V lost 4 bases, J lost 1 base, and 2 bases stayed unmatched. Here the CDR3 reads CASSPGQGASGANVLTF. In DNA form, the CDR3 reads TGCGCCAGCAGCCCGGGACAGGGGGCATCTGGGGCCAACGTCCTGACTTTC.

Concerning this clonotype itself: The junction departs from germline at one end; a sequencing error may be responsible. This sequence joins TRBV20-1 and TRBJ2-7, with 10 positions matching TRBD1. This CDR3 has 14 amino acids. Germline CDR1 DFQATT, CDR2 SNEGSKA (reference sequence). CDR3 protein: CSAGDRGWSYEQHF. The CDR3 DNA sequence: TGCAGTGCAGGGGACAGGGGCTGGTCCTACGAGCAGCACTTC.

The chain joins TRBV10-2 to TRBJ2-7, with 9 bases matching TRBD2. Germline V gene sequence: CDR1 WSHSY, CDR2 SAAADI. The CDR3 spans 16 residues. CDR3 amino acids: CASSAGGGYGSYEQYV. CDR3 in DNA: TGTGCCAGCAGCGCGGGGGGGGGCTATGGCTCCTACGAGCAGTACGTC.

This clonotype was counted many times. The chain is built from TRBV20-1 and TRBJ1-5, with 8 bases identical to TRBD1. The trim removed 6 bases at V and 2 bases at J, leaving 3 bases unmatched. This CDR3 has 13 amino acids. CDR1 and CDR2 (germline): DFQATT, SNEGSKA (reference sequence). CDR3 sequence (DNA): TGCAGTGCACAGACAGGGGGCAATCAGCCCCAGCATTTT. Translation gives CSAQTGGNQPQHF.

This clonotype appeared once. The J gene is TRBJ2-5, the V gene TRBV9, with TRBD2 matching over 7 bases. The CDR3 covers 15 residues. Per the germline V gene, CDR1 is SGDLS and CDR2 is YYNGEE. V dropped 0 bases and J dropped 1; count of bases not matched to a gene: 3. The DNA for the CDR3 is TGTGCCAGCAGCGTAGTCGGGACTACCCAAGAGACCCAGTACTTC. Its translation is CASSVVGTTQETQYF.